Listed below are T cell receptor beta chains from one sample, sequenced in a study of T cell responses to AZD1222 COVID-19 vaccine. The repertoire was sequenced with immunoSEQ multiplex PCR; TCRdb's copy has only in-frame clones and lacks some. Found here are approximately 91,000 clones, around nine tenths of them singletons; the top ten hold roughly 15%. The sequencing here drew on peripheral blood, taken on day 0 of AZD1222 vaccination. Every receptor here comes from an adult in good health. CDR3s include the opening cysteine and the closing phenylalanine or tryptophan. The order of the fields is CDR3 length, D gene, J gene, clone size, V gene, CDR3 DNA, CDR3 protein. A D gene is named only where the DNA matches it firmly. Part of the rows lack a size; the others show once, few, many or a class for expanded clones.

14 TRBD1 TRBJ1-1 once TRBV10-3 TGTGCCATCAGTGAGCGGGACAGGAACACTGAAGCTTTCTTT CAISERDRNTEAFF
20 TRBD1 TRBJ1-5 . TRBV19 TGTGCCAGTAGTATCTTTCTGGGGCAGGGGGTAATTGTGAGCAATCAGCCCCAGCATTTT CASSIFLGQGVIVSNQPQHF
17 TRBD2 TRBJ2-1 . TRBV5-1 TGCGCCAGCAGCTCCGGACTAGCGGGGGGCCCTTACAATGAGCAGTTCTTC CASSSGLAGGPYNEQFF
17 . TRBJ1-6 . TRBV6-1 TGTGCCAGCAGTGAAGCCGGGTTGAGCTCCTATAATTCACCCCTCCACTTT CASSEAGLSSYNSPLHF
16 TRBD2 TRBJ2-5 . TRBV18 TGTGCCAGCTCCAGGACTAGTACGACTGGATTGGAGACCCAGTACTTC CASSRTSTTGLETQYF
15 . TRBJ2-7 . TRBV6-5 TGTGCCAGCAGCATAAATACGATTCTCTCCTACGAGCAGTACTTC CASSINTILSYEQYF
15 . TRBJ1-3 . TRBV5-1 TGCGCCAGCAGCTTGGCCTCAGGGACTGGAAACACCATATATTTT CASSLASGTGNTIYF
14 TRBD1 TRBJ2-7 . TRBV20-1 TGCAGTGCTAGTCCGGACAGGGGAATCAACGAGCAGTACTTC CSASPDRGINEQYF
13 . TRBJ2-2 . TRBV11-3 TGTGCCAGCAGCTTATATGATCCCGGGGAGCTGTTTTTT CASSLYDPGELFF
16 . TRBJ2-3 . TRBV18 TGTGCCAGCTCACCTTTGACTATTGGATTCACAGATACGCAGTATTTT CASSPLTIGFTDTQYF
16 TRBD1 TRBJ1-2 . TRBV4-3 TGCGCCAGCAGCCAAGATCCGGGACAGGGTTATAATGGCTACACCTTC CASSQDPGQGYNGYTF
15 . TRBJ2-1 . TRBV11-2 TGTGCCAGCAGCCTTTATCCCGAGATGTCGAATGAGCAGTTCTTC CASSLYPEMSNEQFF
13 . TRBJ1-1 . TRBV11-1 TGTGCCAGCAGCCTAGGAGGGAACACTGAAGCTTTCTTT CASSLGGNTEAFF
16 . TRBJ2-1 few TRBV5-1 TGCGCCAGCAGCCTGACCTGGGGGGACTCCTACAATGAGCAGTTCTTC CASSLTWGDSYNEQFF
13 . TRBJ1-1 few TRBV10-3 TGTGCCTTGAGGCCAGGGGCAAACACTGAAGCTTTCTTT CALRPGANTEAFF
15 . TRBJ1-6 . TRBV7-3 TGTGCCAGCAGCTTAACGGCGGGGACCAATTCACCCCTCCACTTT CASSLTAGTNSPLHF
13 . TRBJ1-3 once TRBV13 TGTGCCAGTGGGCTGCTCTCTGGAAACACCATATATTTT CASGLLSGNTIYF
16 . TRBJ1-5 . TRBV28 TGTGCCAGCAGTTTAATGGGCGGCAGGAGCAATCAGCCCCAGCATTTT CASSLMGGRSNQPQHF
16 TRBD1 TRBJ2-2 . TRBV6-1 TGTGCCAGCAGTGAAGGGGCGGACAGGGGCACCGGGGAGCTGTTTTTT CASSEGADRGTGELFF
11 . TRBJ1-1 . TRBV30 TGTGCCTGGAGAGGGTACACTGAAGCTTTCTTT CAWRGYTEAFF
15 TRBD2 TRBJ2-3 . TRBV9 TGTGCCAGCAGCGGCGGGGGGTCGAGCACAGATACGCAGTATTTT CASSGGGSSTDTQYF
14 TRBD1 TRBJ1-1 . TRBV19 TGTGCCAGTAGCCTAGGGACAGGAGGAACTGAAGCTTTCTTT CASSLGTGGTEAFF
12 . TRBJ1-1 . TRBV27 TGTGCCAGCAGTAACCCAGGCACTGAAGCTTTCTTT CASSNPGTEAFF
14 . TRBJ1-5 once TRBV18 TGTGCCAGCTCACCTAGCGGGGCGGACCAGCCCCAGCATTTT CASSPSGADQPQHF
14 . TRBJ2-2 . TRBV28 TGTGCCAGCAGACCCCCCCCAAACACCGGGGAGCTGTTTTTT CASRPPPNTGELFF
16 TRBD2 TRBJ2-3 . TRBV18 TGTGCCAGCTCACCAAGGACTAGCGGGAGCACAGATACGCAGTATTTT CASSPRTSGSTDTQYF
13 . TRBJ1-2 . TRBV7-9 TGTGCCAGCAGCTCCGGACCTCGGGATGGCTACACCTTC CASSSGPRDGYTF
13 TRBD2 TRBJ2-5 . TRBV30 TGTGCCTGGAGTTGGCTAGCGGTGGAGACCCAGTACTTC CAWSWLAVETQYF
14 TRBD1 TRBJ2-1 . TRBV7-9 TGTGCCAGCAGCTCTGAAATAACAGGGGTCAAGCAGTTCTTC CASSSEITGVKQFF
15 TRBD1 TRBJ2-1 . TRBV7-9 TGTGCCAGCAGCCATGGACAGGGGGACGGCAATGAGCAGTTCTTC CASSHGQGDGNEQFF
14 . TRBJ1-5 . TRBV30 TGTGCCTGGGACAAAGGACAGTTCAATCAGCCCCAGCATTTT CAWDKGQFNQPQHF
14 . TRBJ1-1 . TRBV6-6 TGTGCCAGCAGAACTTTATTGACGGTCGCGGGAGCTTTCTTT CASRTLLTVAGAFF
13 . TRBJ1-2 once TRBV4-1 TGCGCCAGCAGCCTCACTTCTAGCTATGGCTACACCTTC CASSLTSSYGYTF
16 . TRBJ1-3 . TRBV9 TGTGCCAGCAGCCGTGCGGGACGCCGCTCTGGAAACACCATATATTTT CASSRAGRRSGNTIYF
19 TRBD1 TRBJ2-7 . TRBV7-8 TGTGCCAGCAGCTACACCAGGAGGCTGGGACAGGGACCCTCCTACGAGCAGTACTTC CASSYTRRLGQGPSYEQYF
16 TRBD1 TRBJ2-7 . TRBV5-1 TGCGCCAGCAGCTTTGGACTGGGGGCAGGGGGCGGCGAGCAGTACTTC CASSFGLGAGGGEQYF
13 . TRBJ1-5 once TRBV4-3 TGCGCCAGCAGCCCCGGGGTCAATCAGCCCCAGCATTTT CASSPGVNQPQHF
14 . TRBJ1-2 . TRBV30 TGTGCCTGGAGCGGGCCAGCTACTAACTATGGCTACACCTTC CAWSGPATNYGYTF
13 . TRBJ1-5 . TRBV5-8 TGTGCCAGCAGCTTGGATGGAAATCAGCCCCAGCATTTT CASSLDGNQPQHF
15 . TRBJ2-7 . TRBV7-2 TGTGCCAGCAGCTCAACCAGCCATTCGTCTTACGAGCAGTACTTC CASSSTSHSSYEQYF